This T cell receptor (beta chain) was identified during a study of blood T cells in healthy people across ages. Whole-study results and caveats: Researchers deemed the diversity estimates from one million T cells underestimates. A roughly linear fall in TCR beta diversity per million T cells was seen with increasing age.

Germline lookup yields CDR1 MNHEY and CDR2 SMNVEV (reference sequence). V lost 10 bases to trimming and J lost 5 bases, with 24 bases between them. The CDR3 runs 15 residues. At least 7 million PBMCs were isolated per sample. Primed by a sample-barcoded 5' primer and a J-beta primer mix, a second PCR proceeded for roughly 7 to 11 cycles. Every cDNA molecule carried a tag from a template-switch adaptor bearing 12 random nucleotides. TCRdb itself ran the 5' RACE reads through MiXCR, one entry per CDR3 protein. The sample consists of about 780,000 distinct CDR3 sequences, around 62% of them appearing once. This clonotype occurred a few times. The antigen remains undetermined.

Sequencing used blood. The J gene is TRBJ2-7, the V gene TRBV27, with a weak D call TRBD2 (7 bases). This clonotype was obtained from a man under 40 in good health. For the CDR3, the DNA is TGTGCCACATCAACGGCGGGGGCCGGATACAACGAGCAGTACTTC. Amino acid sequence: CATSTAGAGYNEQYF.